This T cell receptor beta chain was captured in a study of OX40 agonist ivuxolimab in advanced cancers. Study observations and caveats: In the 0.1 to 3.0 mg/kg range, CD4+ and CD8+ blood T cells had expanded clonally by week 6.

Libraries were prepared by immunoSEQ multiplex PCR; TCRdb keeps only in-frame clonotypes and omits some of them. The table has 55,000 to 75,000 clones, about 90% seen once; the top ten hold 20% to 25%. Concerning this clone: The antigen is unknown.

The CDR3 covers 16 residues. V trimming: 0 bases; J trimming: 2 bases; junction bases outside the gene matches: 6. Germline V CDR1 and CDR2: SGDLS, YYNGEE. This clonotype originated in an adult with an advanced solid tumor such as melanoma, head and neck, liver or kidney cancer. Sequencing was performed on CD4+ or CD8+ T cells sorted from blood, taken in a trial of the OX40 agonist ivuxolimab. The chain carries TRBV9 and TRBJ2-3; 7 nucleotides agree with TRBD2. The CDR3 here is CASSVVAGDLTDTQYF. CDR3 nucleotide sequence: TGTGCCAGCAGCGTAGTGGCGGGGGACCTCACAGATACGCAGTATTTT. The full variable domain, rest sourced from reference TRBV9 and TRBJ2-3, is DSGVTQTPKHLITATGQRVTLRCSPRSGDLSVYWYQQSLDQGLQFLIQYYNGEERAKGNILERFSAQQFPDLHSELNLSSLELGDSALYFCASSVVAGDLTDTQYFGPGTRLTVL.